A selection of T cell receptor beta chains follows, all from one sample in a study of T cells after yellow fever vaccination. TCRdb itself ran the 5' RACE reads through MiXCR, one entry per CDR3 protein. The data hold approximately 170,000 distinct CDR3 sequences, with about 10% observed a single time. The sequences come from CD8+ T cells sorted from PBMCs, collected 15 days after the yellow fever booster vaccination. The receptors stem from a man aged 18 to 35 who received the YFV17D yellow fever vaccine. Both conserved end residues are part of each CDR3. The D gene is left open where the match is weak. Only some rows state a clone size, as once, few, many or a class for expanded clones.

CDR3aa: CAAQQDNEQFF
CDR3nt: TGTGCCGCCCAACAGGACAATGAGCAGTTCTTC
d_gene: -
abundance: few
v_gene: TRBV6-2/TRBV6-3
j_gene: TRBJ2-1

CDR3aa: CASRSGGAVGELFF
CDR3nt: TGTGCCAGCCGGAGTGGCGGGGCCGTCGGGGAGCTGTTTTTT
d_gene: -
abundance: few
v_gene: TRBV12-3/TRBV12-4
j_gene: TRBJ2-2

CDR3aa: CSASPGGYEQYF
CDR3nt: TGCAGTGCTAGCCCCGGGGGCTACGAGCAGTACTTC
d_gene: -
abundance: many
v_gene: TRBV20-1
j_gene: TRBJ2-7

CDR3aa: CASSYRDAQETQYF
CDR3nt: TGCGCCAGCAGCTATCGGGACGCCCAAGAGACCCAGTACTTC
d_gene: -
abundance: few
v_gene: TRBV5-1
j_gene: TRBJ2-5

CDR3aa: CASSREGNTEAFF
CDR3nt: TGTGCCAGCAGCCGCGAAGGGAACACTGAAGCTTTCTTT
d_gene: -
abundance: few
v_gene: TRBV7-2
j_gene: TRBJ1-1

CDR3aa: CASSLGPLFSSTDTQYF
CDR3nt: TGTGCCAGCAGCTTAGGGCCTCTCTTTTCTAGCACAGATACGCAGTATTTT
d_gene: -
abundance: -
v_gene: TRBV11-3
j_gene: TRBJ2-3

CDR3aa: CASTPKDRGILADTQYF
CDR3nt: TGTGCCAGCACCCCAAAGGACAGGGGAATATTAGCAGATACGCAGTATTTT
d_gene: TRBD1
abundance: -
v_gene: TRBV6-1
j_gene: TRBJ2-3

CDR3aa: CASSQTGTGDAYEQYF
CDR3nt: TGCGCCAGCAGCCAAACCGGGACAGGGGATGCCTACGAGCAGTACTTC
d_gene: TRBD1
abundance: -
v_gene: TRBV4-1
j_gene: TRBJ2-7

CDR3aa: CASSSGTAYEQYF
CDR3nt: TGTGCCAGCAGCTCCGGGACAGCCTACGAGCAGTACTTC
d_gene: TRBD1
abundance: few
v_gene: TRBV9
j_gene: TRBJ2-7

CDR3aa: CASSQGIPNNEQFF
CDR3nt: TGCGCCAGCAGCCAAGGTATCCCCAACAATGAGCAGTTCTTC
d_gene: -
abundance: -
v_gene: TRBV4-3
j_gene: TRBJ2-1

CDR3aa: CSALTGGDQPQHF
CDR3nt: TGCAGTGCCCTGACAGGGGGCGATCAGCCCCAGCATTTT
d_gene: TRBD1
abundance: many
v_gene: TRBV20-1
j_gene: TRBJ1-5

CDR3aa: CASRIGSEETQYF
CDR3nt: TGTGCCAGCAGAATAGGGAGCGAAGAGACCCAGTACTTC
d_gene: -
abundance: -
v_gene: TRBV6-2/TRBV6-3
j_gene: TRBJ2-5

CDR3aa: CASSVLQAGTANYGYTF
CDR3nt: TGTGCCAGCAGCGTCCTACAAGCGGGGACAGCAAACTATGGCTACACCTTC
d_gene: TRBD1
abundance: -
v_gene: TRBV9
j_gene: TRBJ1-2

CDR3aa: CASSYWYLAGSGANVLTF
CDR3nt: TGTGCCAGCAGTTATTGGTATCTTGCGGGGTCTGGGGCCAACGTCCTGACTTTC
d_gene: -
abundance: few
v_gene: TRBV6-9
j_gene: TRBJ2-6

CDR3aa: CASSIGALYYGYTF
CDR3nt: TGTGCCAGTAGTATCGGGGCCCTCTACTATGGCTACACCTTC
d_gene: -
abundance: few
v_gene: TRBV19
j_gene: TRBJ1-2

CDR3aa: CASSLYVGVNEQFF
CDR3nt: TGCGCCAGCAGCTTGTACGTGGGCGTGAATGAGCAGTTCTTC
d_gene: -
abundance: -
v_gene: TRBV5-1
j_gene: TRBJ2-1

CDR3aa: CATSAGANTEAFF
CDR3nt: TGTGCCACCAGTGCTGGGGCGAACACTGAAGCTTTCTTT
d_gene: -
abundance: few
v_gene: TRBV24-1
j_gene: TRBJ1-1

CDR3aa: CASSLEGSVNQPQHF
CDR3nt: TGTGCCAGCAGCCTGGAGGGGTCGGTCAATCAGCCCCAGCATTTT
d_gene: -
abundance: many
v_gene: TRBV4-2
j_gene: TRBJ1-5

CDR3aa: CASSLGGQGTSNYNEQFF
CDR3nt: TGTGCCAGCAGCTTAGGAGGACAGGGGACTTCCAATTACAATGAGCAGTTCTTC
d_gene: TRBD1
abundance: few
v_gene: TRBV7-8
j_gene: TRBJ2-1

CDR3aa: CATSGAFGANVLTF
CDR3nt: TGTGCCACCAGCGGGGCGTTCGGGGCCAACGTCCTGACTTTC
d_gene: -
abundance: few
v_gene: TRBV15
j_gene: TRBJ2-6

CDR3aa: CASNVGRRGTDTQYF
CDR3nt: TGTGCCAGCAATGTGGGGCGTAGAGGCACAGATACGCAGTATTTT
d_gene: -
abundance: few
v_gene: TRBV9
j_gene: TRBJ2-3

CDR3aa: CASSPGPQQGLLVTQYF
CDR3nt: TGTGCCAGCAGCCCGGGACCTCAGCAGGGGTTATTGGTGACCCAGTACTTC
d_gene: -
abundance: -
v_gene: TRBV3-1
j_gene: TRBJ2-5

CDR3aa: CASSLVPRTVSTDTQYF
CDR3nt: TGTGCCAGCAGCTTAGTCCCACGGACAGTTAGCACAGATACGCAGTATTTT
d_gene: -
abundance: -
v_gene: TRBV7-8
j_gene: TRBJ2-3

CDR3aa: CASRGVGDYNEQFF
CDR3nt: TGTGCCAGCAGGGGGGTAGGGGACTACAATGAGCAGTTCTTC
d_gene: -
abundance: few
v_gene: TRBV6-2/TRBV6-3
j_gene: TRBJ2-1

CDR3aa: CASSWTSGFQETQYF
CDR3nt: TGCGCCAGCAGCTGGACTAGCGGGTTCCAAGAGACCCAGTACTTC
d_gene: TRBD2
abundance: -
v_gene: TRBV5-1
j_gene: TRBJ2-5

CDR3aa: CASSLEGGGPEQYF
CDR3nt: TGTGCCAGCAGTTTAGAGGGGGGGGGCCCCGAGCAGTACTTC
d_gene: -
abundance: few
v_gene: TRBV12-3/TRBV12-4
j_gene: TRBJ2-7

CDR3aa: CASSILVWGRETQYF
CDR3nt: TGTGCCAGTAGTATACTAGTCTGGGGACGGGAGACCCAGTACTTC
d_gene: -
abundance: -
v_gene: TRBV19
j_gene: TRBJ2-5

CDR3aa: CASSPGPLIEETQYF
CDR3nt: TGTGCCAGCAGCCCGGGACCCCTGATTGAGGAGACCCAGTACTTC
d_gene: -
abundance: few
v_gene: TRBV27
j_gene: TRBJ2-5

CDR3aa: CASSPEMGSGAYNEQFF
CDR3nt: TGTGCCAGCAGCCCTGAGATGGGTTCGGGGGCCTACAATGAGCAGTTCTTC
d_gene: -
abundance: -
v_gene: TRBV7-8
j_gene: TRBJ2-1

CDR3aa: CSARGGGGPKPDTQYF
CDR3nt: TGCAGTGCTAGAGGGGGAGGGGGACCCAAACCAGATACGCAGTATTTT
d_gene: -
abundance: few
v_gene: TRBV20-1
j_gene: TRBJ2-3

CDR3aa: CASSWVEGKNIQYF
CDR3nt: TGTGCCAGCAGCTGGGTGGAGGGGAAAAACATTCAGTACTTC
d_gene: -
abundance: -
v_gene: TRBV7-9
j_gene: TRBJ2-4

CDR3aa: CASSPSGGAETQYF
CDR3nt: TGTGCCAGCAGCCCCTCAGGGGGCGCAGAGACCCAGTACTTC
d_gene: TRBD1
abundance: many
v_gene: TRBV9
j_gene: TRBJ2-5

CDR3aa: CASTPGTSGGETQYF
CDR3nt: TGTGCCAGCACCCCCGGGACTAGCGGGGGAGAGACCCAGTACTTC
d_gene: TRBD2
abundance: many
v_gene: TRBV27
j_gene: TRBJ2-5

CDR3aa: CASSPPGPYEQYF
CDR3nt: TGTGCCAGCTCACCACCAGGACCCTACGAGCAGTACTTC
d_gene: -
abundance: -
v_gene: TRBV18
j_gene: TRBJ2-7

CDR3aa: CASSYSGDYEQYF
CDR3nt: TGTGCCAGCAGTTACTCGGGGGACTACGAGCAGTACTTC
d_gene: -
abundance: many
v_gene: TRBV6-6
j_gene: TRBJ2-7

CDR3aa: CASSQLARHTGELFF
CDR3nt: TGTGCCAGCAGCCAGCTAGCTCGACACACCGGGGAGCTGTTTTTT
d_gene: -
abundance: -
v_gene: TRBV27
j_gene: TRBJ2-2

CDR3aa: CSLGGENQPQHF
CDR3nt: TGCAGTCTCGGGGGGGAAAATCAGCCCCAGCATTTT
d_gene: -
abundance: few
v_gene: TRBV20-1
j_gene: TRBJ1-5

CDR3aa: CASSLARPTSDTEAFF
CDR3nt: TGTGCCAGCAGTTTGGCGAGACCCACCTCTGACACTGAAGCTTTCTTT
d_gene: -
abundance: -
v_gene: TRBV12-3/TRBV12-4
j_gene: TRBJ1-1

CDR3aa: CASSLEGWAMNTEAFF
CDR3nt: TGTGCCAGCAGCTTGGAAGGGTGGGCTATGAACACTGAAGCTTTCTTT
d_gene: -
abundance: -
v_gene: TRBV5-8
j_gene: TRBJ1-1

CDR3aa: CACHSGPLYGYTF
CDR3nt: TGTGCCTGCCACTCCGGGCCGCTCTATGGCTACACCTTC
d_gene: -
abundance: -
v_gene: TRBV6-6
j_gene: TRBJ1-2

CDR3aa: CASSQAASPTYEQYF
CDR3nt: TGTGCCAGCAGCCAAGCCGCTAGCCCAACCTACGAGCAGTACTTC
d_gene: -
abundance: -
v_gene: TRBV4-2
j_gene: TRBJ2-7

CDR3aa: CASSLTGTDDNEQFF
CDR3nt: TGTGCCAGCAGCTTGACCGGGACAGATGACAATGAGCAGTTCTTC
d_gene: TRBD1
abundance: many
v_gene: TRBV7-8
j_gene: TRBJ2-1

CDR3aa: CASSPWDLEKYF
CDR3nt: TGTGCCAGCAGCCCTTGGGACCTTGAAAAGTACTTC
d_gene: -
abundance: -
v_gene: TRBV7-9
j_gene: TRBJ2-7

CDR3aa: CAISEASLLIHEQYF
CDR3nt: TGTGCCATCAGTGAGGCCTCCCTCCTTATTCACGAGCAGTACTTC
d_gene: -
abundance: few
v_gene: TRBV10-3
j_gene: TRBJ2-7

CDR3aa: CASRPTARSYGYTF
CDR3nt: TGTGCCAGCAGGCCCACCGCCCGGAGCTATGGCTACACCTTC
d_gene: -
abundance: few
v_gene: TRBV6-5
j_gene: TRBJ1-2

CDR3aa: CASSLDVRGDNDPETQYF
CDR3nt: TGTGCCAGCAGCTTAGATGTTCGTGGGGATAACGACCCAGAGACCCAGTACTTC
d_gene: -
abundance: few
v_gene: TRBV7-9
j_gene: TRBJ2-5

CDR3aa: CSAHLVAGDTDTQYF
CDR3nt: TGCAGCGCTCATCTGGTAGCGGGGGACACAGATACGCAGTATTTT
d_gene: TRBD2
abundance: few
v_gene: TRBV29-1
j_gene: TRBJ2-3

CDR3aa: CASSITRDTDTQYF
CDR3nt: TGTGCCAGTAGTATAACCAGGGACACAGATACGCAGTATTTT
d_gene: -
abundance: few
v_gene: TRBV19
j_gene: TRBJ2-3

CDR3aa: CSARDRGSLLAEAFF
CDR3nt: TGCAGTGCTAGAGATCGGGGCAGTTTGTTGGCTGAAGCTTTCTTT
d_gene: -
abundance: few
v_gene: TRBV20-1
j_gene: TRBJ1-1

CDR3aa: CASSQGGWAGNEQYF
CDR3nt: TGCGCCAGCAGCCAAGGCGGGTGGGCAGGGAACGAGCAGTACTTC
d_gene: -
abundance: few
v_gene: TRBV4-3
j_gene: TRBJ2-7

CDR3aa: CASNWGPDGTGTGQPQHF
CDR3nt: TGTGCCAGCAACTGGGGGCCGGACGGGACAGGAACGGGTCAGCCCCAGCATTTT
d_gene: TRBD1
abundance: few
v_gene: TRBV7-2
j_gene: TRBJ1-5

CDR3aa: CASSLGPYYTF
CDR3nt: TGTGCCAGCAGCCTTGGACCATACTACACCTTC
d_gene: -
abundance: -
v_gene: TRBV7-2
j_gene: TRBJ1-2

CDR3aa: CASSPGLESTDTQYF
CDR3nt: TGTGCCAGCAGCCCGGGACTGGAGAGCACAGATACGCAGTATTTT
d_gene: -
abundance: -
v_gene: TRBV7-6
j_gene: TRBJ2-3

CDR3aa: CASSPVAGFYEQYF
CDR3nt: TGTGCCAGCAGCCCGGTAGCGGGTTTCTACGAGCAGTACTTC
d_gene: TRBD2
abundance: few
v_gene: TRBV7-2
j_gene: TRBJ2-7

CDR3aa: CASSLGLAARNTGELFF
CDR3nt: TGTGCCAGCAGTTTGGGGCTAGCGGCCAGGAACACCGGGGAGCTGTTTTTT
d_gene: TRBD2
abundance: -
v_gene: TRBV12-3/TRBV12-4
j_gene: TRBJ2-2